The 2 T cell receptor beta chains in this list originate from one sample, sequenced in a study of blood T cell repertoires in COVID-19. Sequenced by immunoSEQ multiplex PCR; TCRdb stores in-frame clones only, minus some. Among roughly 260,000 clones listed, more than 65% were seen once. The specimen was peripheral blood. These receptors originate from a woman aged 18 to 35 with acute or convalescent COVID-19.

V gene TRBV2 combines with J gene TRBJ2-5, with D possibly matching TRBD1 (5 bases). V was pared by 8 bases and J by 5 bases, with 15 bases between. This CDR3 is 13 amino acids long. Germline loops: CDR1 SNHLY, CDR2 FYNNEI. CDR3 region: CASGERGWETQYF. In nucleotides, the CDR3 is TGTGCCAGCGGGGAAAGGGGCTGGGAGACCCAGTACTTC.

This clone was detected only a few times. This chain connects TRBV6-1 to TRBJ2-7; 8 bases map to TRBD2. This CDR3 region has 17 residues. The V segment lost 3 bases and the J segment 1 base; nucleotides outside the gene matches: 11. From germline, CDR1 is MNHNS and CDR2 SASEGT. The CDR3 loop reads CASSDPPIAGSSYEQYF. The CDR3 DNA reads TGTGCCAGCAGTGATCCCCCAATAGCGGGATCTTCCTACGAGCAGTACTTC.